The T cell receptor beta chain described here comes from a study of CD8+CD57+ T cells in acquired aplastic anemia. Overall study context: The sorted CD4+ and CD8+ cells yielded an average roughly 3 ug of DNA.

This clonotype appeared many times. Its antigen is unknown. Notes on the study in general: Patients and controls had in common twenty-nine CD8+ CDR3 sequences. CD8+ Simpson's diversity showed no significant patient-control difference.

The sequenced patients had an expansion of CD8+CD57+ cells seen by flow cytometry. Patients were treatment-naive when blood was sampled. Genomic DNA constituted the template upon which TCR beta VDJ and CDR3 profiling was performed. TCRdb processed the reads anew with MiXCR; each CDR3 protein has one entry. The sample lists 180,000 or so distinct CDR3 sequences, roughly 48% seen once, with around 1% in the top ten. The V end lost 4 bases, the J end lost 10 bases, and 9 bases lay between the germline ends. Germline CDR1 reads SGHRS; CDR2 reads YFSETQ. The CDR3 runs 11 residues. The sample consisted of sorted CD4+, CD8+, or CD8+CD57+ T cells (not recorded which) from PBMCs. This clonotype was obtained from a human donor with aplastic anemia. This chain uses TRBV5-1 with TRBJ2-1; D might be TRBD2 (5 bases). This chain's CDR3 is CASSNRGEQFF. The CDR3 nucleotides are TGCGCCAGCAGCAACCGGGGAGAGCAGTTCTTC.